Sequencing of this TCR beta chain was carried out in a study of T cells in localized non-small cell lung cancer (dated by TCRdb to 2019 to 2021). Concerning the study at large: T cell repertoires of about 230 early-stage NSCLC patients were analyzed, with tumors being compared against uninvolved tumor-adjacent lungs. All 250 or so NSCLC patients in the cohort were treatment-naive and had localized lung tumors that were resected. The mean age of the NSCLC patients was approximately 71 years, with roughly 120 men and 95 to 110 women.

The immunoSEQ Assay was used to sequence TCR beta CDR3 regions from DNA. In the original analysis: To compute T cell density, TCR beta template counts were normalized to usable DNA, which was estimated by amplifying housekeeping genes. The preseqR package was used to estimate richness by extrapolating to 400,000 templates for PBMC samples and to 120,000 templates for tissue samples. Clonality was calculated as one minus Pielou's evenness. To identify tissue-enriched TCRs, differential abundance testing was run on productive amino-acid clonotypes with a minimum total count of 5 and an alpha of 0.1. Repertoire overlap between compartments was quantified with the Jaccard Index and Morisita Overlap Index. GLIPH clustered TCR beta CDR3s with public tetramer-defined viral CDR3s; viral motifs required at least three viral sequences plus V-gene enrichment. Here the immuneACCESS table is served through TCRdb, limited to in-frame sequences with V and J called. Missing clones are a known gap in these copies; in checked studies unresolved V genes cover under half, and the rest lacks a known reason. V, J and clone size reflect that table, while D and trimming were determined from the DNA. This sample holds approximately 1,600 clones; 20% were observed only once. The ten top clones hold roughly an eighth of the sample.

The CDR3 runs 12 residues from the cysteine to the phenylalanine. Only the CDR3 part of the read is kept: 36 bases, read in frame from the first base. The germline V gene encodes CDR1 MNHGY and CDR2 SAAAGT. Between the V and J ends, shortened by 8 bases and 3 bases respectively, the junction contains 8 bases. Here is what the overall study found, with its caveats: Because of the exploratory design, TCR variables were selected using unadjusted p-values without false-discovery rate correction. Multi-region tumor sequencing was not performed, so intratumor heterogeneity could not be excluded. A median of roughly 56 of the top 100 tumor clones were detected in paired uninvolved adjacent lung, and around 27 of these tumor clones were also found among the top 100 clones of the paired uninvolved adjacent lung. Uninvolved tumor-adjacent lung showed the highest T cell clonality, higher than tumor, which suggests more focused antigenic responses in the uninvolved tumor-adjacent lung. Higher blood T cell density associated with longer overall survival, while higher adjacent-lung clonality associated with shorter survival.

Taking its sample share into account, this clone is medium-sized (0.01 to 0.1%). Its antigen target is currently unknown. Within one base of it there is no much larger clone, and no base qualities were kept. At diagnosis, peripheral blood, uninvolved tumor-adjacent lung and tumor were collected and stored as a combination of fresh-frozen and FFPE material. This TCR was recovered from a female donor at least 60 years old with stage II lung adenocarcinoma. The sample in question was lung tumor tissue, obtained before any cancer treatment. The V and J genes are TRBV6-8 and TRBJ1-5, with TRBD1 tentatively as D gene (5 bases match). The DNA sequence is given as TGTGCCAGCCGACAGTCCAATCAGCCCCAGCATTTT. It is translated as CASRQSNQPQHF.